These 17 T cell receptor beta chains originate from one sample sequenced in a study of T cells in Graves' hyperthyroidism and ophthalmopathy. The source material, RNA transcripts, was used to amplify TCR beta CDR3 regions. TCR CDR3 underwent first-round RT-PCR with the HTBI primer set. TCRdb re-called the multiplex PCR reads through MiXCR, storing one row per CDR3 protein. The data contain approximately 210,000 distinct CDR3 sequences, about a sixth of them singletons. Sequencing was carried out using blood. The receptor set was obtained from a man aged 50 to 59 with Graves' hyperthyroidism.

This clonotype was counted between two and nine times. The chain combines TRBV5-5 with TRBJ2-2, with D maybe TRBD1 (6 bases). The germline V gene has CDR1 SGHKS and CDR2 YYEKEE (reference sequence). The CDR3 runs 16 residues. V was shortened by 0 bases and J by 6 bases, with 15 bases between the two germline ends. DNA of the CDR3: TGTGCCAGCAGCTTGGGGGCAACAGGGATTCCCGGGGAGCTGTTTTTT. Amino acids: CASSLGATGIPGELFF.

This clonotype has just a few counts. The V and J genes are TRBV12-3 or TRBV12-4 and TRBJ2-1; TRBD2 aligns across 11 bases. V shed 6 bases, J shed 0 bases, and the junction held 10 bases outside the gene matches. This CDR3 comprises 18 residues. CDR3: CASSFGLAGTSSYNEQFF. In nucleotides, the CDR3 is TGTGCCAGCAGCTTCGGACTAGCGGGTACCAGCTCCTACAATGAGCAGTTCTTC.

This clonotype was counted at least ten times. The CDR3, as DNA: TGCGCCAGCAGCGGCCTCCGGGACTCGCGTGATACGCAGTATTTT. Its translation is CASSGLRDSRDTQYF. V gene TRBV5-1 combines with J gene TRBJ2-3; possible D gene TRBD2, 6 bases. V dropped 4 bases and J dropped 6 bases, with 18 bases sitting between them. The CDR3 covers 15 residues. The germline gives CDR1 SGHRS, CDR2 YFSETQ.

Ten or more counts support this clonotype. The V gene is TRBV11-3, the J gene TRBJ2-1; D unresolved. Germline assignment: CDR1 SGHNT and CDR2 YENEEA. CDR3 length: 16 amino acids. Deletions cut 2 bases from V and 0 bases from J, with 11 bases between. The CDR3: CASSLQTESSYNEQFF. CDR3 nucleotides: TGTGCCAGCAGCTTACAGACGGAGAGCTCCTACAATGAGCAGTTCTTC. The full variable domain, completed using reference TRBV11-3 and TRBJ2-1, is EAGVVQSPRYKIIEKKQPVAFWCNPISGHNTLYWYLQNLGQGPELLIRYENEEAVDDSQLPKDRFSAERLKGVDSTLKIQPAELGDSAVYLCASSLQTESSYNEQFFGPGTRLTVL.

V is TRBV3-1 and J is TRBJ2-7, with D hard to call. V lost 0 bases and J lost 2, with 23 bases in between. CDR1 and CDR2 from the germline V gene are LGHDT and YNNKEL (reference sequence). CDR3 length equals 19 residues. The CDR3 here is CASSQEVQGLQRPAYEQYF. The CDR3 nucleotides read TGTGCCAGCAGCCAAGAAGTTCAAGGGCTTCAGCGACCCGCCTACGAGCAGTACTTC.

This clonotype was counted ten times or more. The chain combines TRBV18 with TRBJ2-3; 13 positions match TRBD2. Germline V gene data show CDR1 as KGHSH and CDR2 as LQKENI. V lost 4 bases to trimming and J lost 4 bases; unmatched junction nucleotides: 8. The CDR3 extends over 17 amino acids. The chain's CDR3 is CASSRGLAGRLPDTQYF. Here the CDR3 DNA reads TGTGCCAGCTCACGGGGACTAGCGGGAAGGTTGCCAGATACGCAGTATTTT.

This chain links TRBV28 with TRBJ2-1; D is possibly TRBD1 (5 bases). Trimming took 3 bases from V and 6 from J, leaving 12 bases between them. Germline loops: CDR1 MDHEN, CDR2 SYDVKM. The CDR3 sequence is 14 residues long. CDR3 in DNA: TGTGCCAGCAGTTTCTTGCAGGGTCCCAATGAGCAGTTCTTC. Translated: CASSFLQGPNEQFF.

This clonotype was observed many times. CDR3 amino acids: CASSSKGQGLAEAFF. The CDR3 nucleotides read TGTGCCAGCAGTTCTAAGGGACAGGGACTTGCCGAAGCTTTCTTT. The V and J genes are TRBV28 and TRBJ1-1; 9 positions agree with TRBD1. The J segment lost 8 bases and the V segment lost 4 bases, leaving 11 bases of the junction unmatched. In germline, CDR1 is MDHEN, CDR2 SYDVKM. The CDR3 extends over 15 amino acids.

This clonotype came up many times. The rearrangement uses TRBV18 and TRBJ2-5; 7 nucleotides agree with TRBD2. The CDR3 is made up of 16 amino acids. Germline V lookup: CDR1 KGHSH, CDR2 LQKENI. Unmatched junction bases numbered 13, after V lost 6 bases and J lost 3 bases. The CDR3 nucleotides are TGTGCCAGCTCTTACACCACGGGAGGCGAAAAAGAGACCCAGTACTTC. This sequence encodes CASSYTTGGEKETQYF.

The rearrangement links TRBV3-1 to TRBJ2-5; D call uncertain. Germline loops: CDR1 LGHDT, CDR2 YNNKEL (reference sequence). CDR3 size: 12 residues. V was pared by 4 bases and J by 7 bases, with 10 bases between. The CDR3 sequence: CASSPTRGTQYF. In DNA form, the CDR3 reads TGTGCCAGCAGCCCTACCCGAGGGACCCAGTACTTC.

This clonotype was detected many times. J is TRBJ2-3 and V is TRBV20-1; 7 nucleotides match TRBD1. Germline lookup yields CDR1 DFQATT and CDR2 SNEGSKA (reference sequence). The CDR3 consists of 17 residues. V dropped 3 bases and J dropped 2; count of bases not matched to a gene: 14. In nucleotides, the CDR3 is TGCAGTGCTAGGGCATTGAGGGGGCAGGGGACCACAGATACGCAGTATTTT. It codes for CSARALRGQGTTDTQYF.

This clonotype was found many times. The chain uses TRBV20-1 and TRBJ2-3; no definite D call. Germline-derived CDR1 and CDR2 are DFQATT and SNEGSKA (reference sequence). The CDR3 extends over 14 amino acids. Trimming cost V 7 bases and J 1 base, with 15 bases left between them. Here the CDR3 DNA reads TGCAGTGGAATTGCAGGTCGCGGCACAGATACGCAGTATTTT. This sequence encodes CSGIAGRGTDTQYF.

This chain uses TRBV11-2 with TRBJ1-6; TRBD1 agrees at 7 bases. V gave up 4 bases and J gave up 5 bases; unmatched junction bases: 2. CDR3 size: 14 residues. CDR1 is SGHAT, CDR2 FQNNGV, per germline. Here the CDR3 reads CASSYRGNNSPLHF. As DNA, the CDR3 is TGTGCCAGCAGCTACAGGGGAAATAATTCACCCCTCCACTTT.

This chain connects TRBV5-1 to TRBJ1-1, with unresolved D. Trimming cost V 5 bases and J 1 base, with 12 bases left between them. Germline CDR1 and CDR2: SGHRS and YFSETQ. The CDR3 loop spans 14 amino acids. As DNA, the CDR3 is TGCGCCAGCAGAACTACCGGATCGAACACTGAAGCTTTCTTT. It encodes CASRTTGSNTEAFF.

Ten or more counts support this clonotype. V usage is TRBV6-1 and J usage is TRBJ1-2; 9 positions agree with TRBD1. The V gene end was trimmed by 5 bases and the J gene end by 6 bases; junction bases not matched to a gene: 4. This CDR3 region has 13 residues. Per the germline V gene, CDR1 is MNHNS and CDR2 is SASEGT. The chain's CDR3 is CASSSTGGDGYTF. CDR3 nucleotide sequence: TGTGCCAGCAGTTCCACAGGGGGCGATGGCTACACCTTC.

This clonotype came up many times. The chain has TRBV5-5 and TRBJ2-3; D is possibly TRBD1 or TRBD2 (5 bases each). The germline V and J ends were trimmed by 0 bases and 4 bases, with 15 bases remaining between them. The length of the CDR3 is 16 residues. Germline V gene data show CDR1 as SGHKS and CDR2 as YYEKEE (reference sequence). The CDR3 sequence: CASSLGRTGRADTQYF. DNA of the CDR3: TGTGCCAGCAGCTTGGGGAGAACGGGGCGCGCAGATACGCAGTATTTT.

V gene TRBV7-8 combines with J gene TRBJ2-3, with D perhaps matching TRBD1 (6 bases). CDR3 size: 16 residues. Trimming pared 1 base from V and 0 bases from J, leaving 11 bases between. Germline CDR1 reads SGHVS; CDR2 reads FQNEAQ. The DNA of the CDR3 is TGTGCCAGCAGCTTAGGGTGGACAGCGAGCACAGATACGCAGTATTTT. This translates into CASSLGWTASTDTQYF.